This T cell receptor beta chain was recovered during a study of shared T cell receptors in the human thymus. Produced via immunoSEQ multiplex PCR; TCRdb's table is partial and in-frame only. The data show about 660,000 clones, approximately 88% seen once. Unmatched junction bases numbered 5, after V lost 0 bases and J lost 4 bases. Per germline, CDR1 MNHEY and CDR2 SMNVEV (reference sequence). The CDR3 sequence is 16 residues long. This sample was shared with a second study, whose subject was human thymus T cells.

The J gene is TRBJ1-1, the V gene TRBV27; 10 nucleotides align to TRBD1. The sequencing sample was made of thymocytes. This receptor was identified in a boy younger than two with a congenital heart defect. Written as DNA, the CDR3 is TGTGCCAGCAGTTTATCGGGACAGGGGTCGGGCACTGAAGCTTTCTTT. It translates to CASSLSGQGSGTEAFF.